Presented here are 5 T cell receptor beta chains from one specimen sequenced in a study of T cell repertoires in cytomegalovirus infection. TCRdb used MiXCR to reprocess the reads, holding one entry per CDR3 protein. Of more than 200,000 distinct CDR3 sequences in the sample, around 8.7% were seen once. Material for sequencing was PBMCs. These TCRs come from a human donor in good health (CMV status not recorded). Some clones in this sample may be carry-over from other donors' samples.

This clonotype appeared many times. This chain uses TRBV7-2 with TRBJ1-2; 7 bases are shared with TRBD1. This CDR3 is 14 amino acids long. Germline V gene sequence: CDR1 SGHTA, CDR2 FQGNSA. V lost 9 bases, J lost 7 bases, and 14 bases stayed unmatched. In nucleotides, the CDR3 is TGTGCCAGAAGCCGCATCGGAGGGGGCGGTGGCTACACCTTC. Translating it yields CARSRIGGGGGYTF.

The chain couples TRBV28 to TRBJ2-5; the D gene is possibly TRBD2 (7 bases). The germline V and J ends were trimmed by 8 bases and 5 bases, with 15 bases remaining between them. Germline CDR1 and CDR2: MDHEN and SYDVKM. The CDR3 consists of 13 residues. In DNA, the CDR3 is TGTGCCAGCGGGATACAGGGAGGGGAGACCCAGTACTTC. Translation: CASGIQGGETQYF. The full variable domain, rest sourced from reference TRBV28 and TRBJ2-5, is DVKVTQSSRYLVKRTGEKVFLECVQDMDHENMFWYRQDPGLGLRLIYFSYDVKMKEKGDIPEGYSVSREKKERFSLILESASTNQTSMYLCASGIQGGETQYFGPGTRLLVL.

V usage is TRBV7-6 and J usage is TRBJ1-5, with 9 bases identical to TRBD1. This CDR3 contains 15 residues. The V gene end was trimmed by 4 bases and the J gene end by 5 bases; junction bases not matched to a gene: 6. The germline V gene has CDR1 SGHVS and CDR2 FNYEAQ. CDR3 bases: TGTGCCAGCAGCTCCTTCGGGGACAGGGATCAGCCCCAGCATTTT. Its translation: CASSSFGDRDQPQHF.

This clonotype was observed a handful of times. V usage is TRBV7-3 and J usage is TRBJ2-3, with D tentatively TRBD2 (6 bases). V was trimmed by 5 bases and J by 4 bases, leaving 13 bases between them. CDR3 size: 14 residues. Germline values: CDR1 SGHTA, CDR2 FQGTGA. CDR3 residues: CASSPYSGSDTQYF. CDR3 DNA: TGTGCCAGCAGCCCGTATAGCGGATCAGATACGCAGTATTTT.

This clonotype was counted ten times or more. The chain joins TRBV7-2 to TRBJ2-1; maybe TRBD2 (5 bases). The V and J ends lost 5 bases and 2 bases respectively, with 16 bases between them. CDR3 length: 16 residues. In germline, CDR1 is SGHTA, CDR2 FQGNSA. CDR3 DNA: TGTGCCAGCAGCCCCCCCGGGTCGCGGGCCTACAATGAGCAGTTCTTC. This codes for CASSPPGSRAYNEQFF.